The entry below gives a single T cell receptor beta chain sequence along with its context. Its target is not known. This sample was taken from a study of T cell responses to AZD1222 COVID-19 vaccine. Study in general: Pooling of second doses given at about 4 or about 12 weeks was done.

Using immunoSEQ multiplex PCR, the repertoire was profiled, and TCRdb retains in-frame clones only, with some absent. The sample contains approximately 120,000 clones, about 90% of which appear only once. Study results and caveats: Repertoire sampling was restricted to post-peak T cell response timepoints. Spike-specific TCRs gained breadth and depth after people received two AZD1222 doses. Only a handful of AZD1222 recipients, more than 5 in all, had baseline seropositivity.

Sequenced here: peripheral blood, sampled on day 0 of AZD1222 vaccination. This receptor was obtained from an adult in good health.

CDR3 nucleotides: TGTGCCAGCAGTTCCCGGGCTTTAAGAGGTGAAAAACTGTTTTTT. Protein product: CASSSRALRGEKLFF. This chain links TRBV6-5 with TRBJ1-4, with D uncertain. Germline-derived CDR1 and CDR2 are MNHEY and SVGAGI. The CDR3 runs to 15 residues. The V gene lost 4 bases and the J gene lost 7 bases, with 16 bases spanning the gap.